A single T cell receptor beta chain is shown here with its context. There are many counts of this clonotype. Its cognate antigen has yet to be identified. Qualities for individual bases were not recorded, and no much larger clone is one base off. The source of the sample is a study of early T cells in non-severe SARS-CoV-2 infection (dated by TCRdb to about 2021). Background on the whole study: Because TCR sequencing was done on bulk RNA from unsorted whole blood, the alpha and beta chains could not be paired.

Beyond this particular receptor, the publication reports: VDJdb matching was skewed toward anti-spike CD8 responses, so virus-specific expansions were likely underestimated and private and CD4 specificities were missed.

The CDR3 measures 14 amino acids from cysteine to phenylalanine. The CDR3 DNA has 42 bases and is translated from base 1. Relative to germline, V is 2 bases shorter and J is 4 bases shorter, with 8 bases between their ends. CDR1 and CDR2, per the germline V gene, are SGHAT and FQNNGV. The library was made by 5' RACE. The run used a NextSeq 500. In the TCR library protocol, unique molecular identifiers were attached to individual cDNA molecules to correct for PCR bias and sequencing error. Sequencing covered both TCR alpha and beta chains, and within each sample the abundances of alpha and beta sequences were tightly co-correlated. Per the authors' processing: Decombinator V4 was used to perform V gene, J gene and CDR3 annotation of TCR sequences. Expanded TCRs were defined as changing significantly between any two time points under a Poisson model with p below 0.0001. TCR abundances were normalised to the total number of TCRs sequenced per sample and were expressed as counts per million. MAIT TCRs were defined by TRAV1-2 paired with TRAJ12, TRAJ20 or TRAJ33, and iNKT TCRs by TRAV10 paired with TRAJ18. VDJdb, accessed 1 November 2021, was searched for CMV, EBV and SARS-CoV-2 annotated TCRs, excluding TCRs annotated for multiple antigens. TCRdb trimmed public reads at Q25 via fastp, called clones via MiXCR and kept in-frame beta chains. Identical CDR3 proteins give one entry, which carries the most common genes and DNA. In this record, the V and J calls reflect TCRdb's handling and not the investigators' own analysis. Counted in this sample were approximately 76,000 distinct CDR3 sequences; about 14% of them appeared once. The ten biggest clones cover around 3% of the sample.

A case-control design nested within a healthcare worker cohort in London, UK, was used, with weekly nasopharyngeal swab PCR tests and blood sampling performed. Healthcare workers were recruited during the week of the UK lockdown, between 23 and 31 March 2020, and followed weekly for up to roughly 15 weeks. This receptor chain uses TRBV11-2 and TRBJ2-2; the D gene remains uncertain. Sequencing was performed on whole blood. The sequence came from an adult who was a healthcare worker with PCR-confirmed SARS-CoV-2 infection or an uninfected control (not recorded which). At the DNA level, the sequence is TGTGCCAGCAGCTTAACTGTGAGCACCGGGGAGCTGTTTTTT. This sequence encodes CASSLTVSTGELFF.